This T cell receptor (beta chain) was recorded in a study of T cells in Graves' hyperthyroidism and ophthalmopathy. Amplified TCR beta CDR3 regions derived from RNA transcripts. TCR CDR3 underwent first-round RT-PCR with the HTBI primer set. TCRdb reprocessed the multiplex PCR reads with MiXCR, giving one entry per CDR3 protein. The repertoire holds hundreds of thousands of distinct CDR3 sequences, with around 20% as singletons. Germline assignment: CDR1 KGHDR and CDR2 SFDVKD. This CDR3 spans 13 amino acids. V was pared by 5 bases and J by 11 bases, with 8 bases of the junction left unmatched. Enrolled ophthalmopathy patients presented with a Clinical Activity Score of at least 3, a NOSPECS grade of at least 4, and disease duration under 3 months. Orbital computed tomography and thyroid ultrasound, together with serum TRAb and thyroxine and clinical symptoms, were used for diagnoses. Using around 10 ml of fresh peripheral blood, PBMCs were prepared.

Sequenced sample: blood. The genes are TRBV24-1 and TRBJ1-5, with 7 positions matching TRBD1. The source is a man aged 25-45 years with Graves' ophthalmopathy. Here the CDR3 DNA reads TGTGCCACCAGTGGGCAGGGGGAAGAAGCCCAGCATTTT. Its translation is CATSGQGEEAQHF.